These 32 T cell receptor beta chains share one sample of origin, sequenced in a study of tumor-infiltrating lymphocytes in primary liver carcinoma. Germline DNA was extracted alongside blood RNA, which was obtained from unsorted whole blood. Synthesis of TCR beta cDNA was carried out from about 0.55 ug total RNA with a constant-region primer. Three nested multiplex PCR rounds, a slightly modified ARM-PCR method, built the TCR beta libraries. TRBV1-TRBV30 forward and Cbeta reverse primers drove the first two roughly 10-cycle rounds. One entry per CDR3 protein results from TCRdb running MiXCR on the multiplex PCR reads. The sample records about 200,000 distinct CDR3 sequences, around 60% being singletons. Sequencing was carried out using peripheral blood. These receptors came from a woman in her sixties or seventies with primary liver carcinoma and hepatitis B virus infection.

Points on this clonotype: As the CDR3 is not closed by the conserved phenylalanine or tryptophan, this likely results from a read error. The chain links TRBV6-6 to TRBJ1-5, with D perhaps TRBD1 (6 bases). There are 15 residues in the CDR3. Germline assignment: CDR1 MNHNY and CDR2 SVGAGI (reference sequence). Between the trimmed V and J ends, which lost 4 bases and 4 bases, there was a span of 14 bases. In nucleotides, the CDR3 is TGTGCCAGCAGTTTAGGACAGCGAAGTAATCAGCCCCAGCATTCT. Its translation: CASSLGQRSNQPQHS.

About this clonotype itself: The junction departs from the called germline gene at one end, perhaps through a read error. This chain uses TRBV6-1 with TRBJ2-5, with D possibly TRBD2 on 6 matching bases. Germline V gene sequence: CDR1 MNHNS, CDR2 SASEGT. The CDR3 spans 14 residues. CDR3 amino acids: CASTGLLLGETLYF. CDR3 sequence (DNA): TGTGCCAGCACAGGACTATTACTTGGGGAGACCCTGTACTTC.

To note about this clonotype: One junction end disagrees with the germline gene, perhaps due to a read error. The V call is TRBV6-5, the J call TRBJ1-2, with 9 positions matching TRBD1. Per the germline V gene, CDR1 is MNHEY and CDR2 is SVGAGI. This CDR3 comprises 14 residues. The CDR3 nucleotides read TGTGCCAGCAGCTCGGGACAGGGTGTCTATGGTTACACCTTC. This encodes CASSSGQGVYGYTF.

This clonotype was picked up many times. The chain couples TRBV5-5 to TRBJ1-1; D is unresolved. This CDR3 has 13 amino acids. Germline V lookup: CDR1 SGHKS, CDR2 YYEKEE (reference sequence). With 0 bases removed from V and 1 base from J, the gap between germline ends came to 4 bases. The CDR3 bases are TGTGCCAGCAGCTTGGTGTCGAACACTGAAGCTTTCTTT. This encodes CASSLVSNTEAFF.

About this clonotype: With a much larger clone just one base away, this may be a read error. The V call is TRBV12-3 or TRBV12-4, the J call TRBJ1-2; 8 nucleotides match TRBD1. This CDR3 is 15 amino acids long. J gave up 4 bases and V 8 bases, and 12 bases lay outside the gene matches. This CDR3 reads CASVSGQDNTYGYTF. DNA for the CDR3: TGTGCCAGCGTTTCGGGACAGGACAATACCTATGGCTACACCTTC.

The rearrangement uses TRBV19 and TRBJ2-1; D not certain. V lost 1 base to trimming and J lost 2 bases, with 9 bases between them. The germline gives CDR1 LNHDA, CDR2 SQIVND (reference sequence). The CDR3 loop spans 15 amino acids. The CDR3 nucleotides read TGTGCCAGTAGTATAGGGCAGGCAGCCTACAATGAGCAGTTCTTC. This encodes CASSIGQAAYNEQFF.

In DNA, the CDR3 is TGTGCCAGCAGTTTATCCCCGCAAAGGACAACCTACGAGCAGTACTTC. The encoded protein is CASSLSPQRTTYEQYF. The chain uses TRBV28 and TRBJ2-7; maybe TRBD1 (5 bases). Germline lookup yields CDR1 MDHEN and CDR2 SYDVKM. The length of the CDR3 is 16 residues. V lost 1 base and J 2 bases, leaving 15 bases between the germline ends.

Points on this clonotype: Without the conserved terminal phenylalanine or tryptophan, this CDR3 likely stems from a read error. V gene TRBV11-2 combines with J gene TRBJ2-7; 12 nucleotides match TRBD2. The CDR3 is 15 residues long. The germline V gene encodes CDR1 SGHAT and CDR2 FQNNGV. The CDR3 sequence: CVSSSGLAGNYEQYL. DNA for the CDR3: TGTGTCAGCAGCTCTGGACTAGCGGGGAACTACGAGCAGTACCTC.

V gene TRBV11-3 combines with J gene TRBJ2-3; weak D call: TRBD2 (6 bases). V was trimmed by 4 bases and J by 0 bases, leaving 20 bases between them. This CDR3 region has 18 residues. Germline CDR1 and CDR2: SGHNT and YENEEA. The CDR3 coding sequence is TGTGCCAGCAGCTGTTGGGTATCGGGAGAAGATAGCACAGATACGCAGTATTTT. It translates to CASSCWVSGEDSTDTQYF.

CDR3 loop: CASSLISSGAYEQYF. Here the CDR3 DNA reads TGCGCCAGCAGCTTAATCTCTAGCGGAGCCTACGAGCAGTACTTC. This rearrangement joins TRBV5-1 to TRBJ2-7, with TRBD2 matching over 7 bases. CDR1 is SGHRS and CDR2 is YFSETQ in the germline V gene. This CDR3 contains 15 residues. J was trimmed by 2 bases and V by 2 bases; bases with no gene match: 7.

About this clonotype itself: Because it lacks the conserved phenylalanine or tryptophan at the end, this CDR3 is likely a read error. The limits of the CDR3 on the DNA are not certain, so only TCRdb's listed CDR3 is given. J is TRBJ2-3 and V is TRBV11-2; TRBD1, the table's D call, was not compared with the DNA. CDR1 and CDR2 (germline): SGHAT, FQNNGV. The CDR3 spans 13 amino acids, including both terminal residues. The CDR3 sequence: CASSLQGTDTKYS.

A few counts support this clonotype. This rearrangement joins TRBV28 to TRBJ1-1; D possibly corresponds to TRBD1 (5 bases). With 7 bases removed from V and 1 base from J, the gap between germline ends came to 16 bases. Germline lookup yields CDR1 MDHEN and CDR2 SYDVKM. This CDR3 has 15 residues. The DNA of the CDR3 is TGTGCCAGCAACGGACATCGGGAGGGGAACACTGAAGCTTTCTTT. Protein sequence: CASNGHREGNTEAFF. The full variable domain, its missing parts supplied by reference TRBV28 and TRBJ1-1, is DVKVTQSSRYLVKRTGEKVFLECVQDMDHENMFWYRQDPGLGLRLIYFSYDVKMKEKGDIPEGYSVSREKKERFSLILESASTNQTSMYLCASNGHREGNTEAFFGQGTRLTVV.

A note on this clonotype: Just one base apart from a much larger clone, this may be a read error. V is TRBV6-5 and J is TRBJ2-7; TRBD1 aligns across 8 bases. Per the germline V gene, CDR1 is MNHEY and CDR2 is SVGAGI. The CDR3 consists of 12 residues. The CDR3 here is CASSGPGQASEF. The CDR3 DNA reads TGTGCCAGCAGTGGCCCGGGACAGGCCTCAGAGTTC.

This clonotype was seen only once. With a much larger clone just one base away, this may be a read error. This chain connects TRBV11-1 to TRBJ2-1; 8 bases fit TRBD2. CDR1 is SGHAT and CDR2 is FQDESV in the germline V gene (reference sequence). The CDR3 extends over 15 amino acids. CDR3 coding DNA: TGTGCCAGCAGCTTCTTAGCGGGAAGGTCCAATGAGCAGCTCTTC. Translation: CASSFLAGRSNEQLF.

Worth noting for this clonotype: A junction end diverges from the germline sequence, so it may reflect a read error. J is TRBJ2-6 and V is TRBV28; tentatively, D is TRBD1 or TRBD2 (5 bases each). Per the germline V gene, CDR1 is MDHEN and CDR2 is SYDVKM. This CDR3 spans 16 amino acids. The CDR3 here is CASSLQGRSGPNVMTF. The CDR3 DNA reads TGTGCCAGCAGTTTACAGGGACGCTCTGGGCCCAACGTCATGACTTTC.

This chain uses TRBV4-2 with TRBJ2-5; D call uncertain. This CDR3 has 17 residues. V was pared by 2 bases and J by 4 bases, with 20 bases between. The germline gives CDR1 LGHNA, CDR2 YNFKEQ. CDR3 protein: CASSQTVTRNVPETQYF. For the CDR3, the DNA is TGTGCCAGCAGCCAAACCGTGACAAGGAATGTCCCAGAGACCCAGTACTTC.

J is TRBJ2-7 and V is TRBV28; TRBD1 might be the D (7 bases). CDR3 length: 13 residues. V dropped 6 bases and J dropped 7 bases, with 16 bases sitting between them. Germline values: CDR1 MDHEN, CDR2 SYDVKM. This CDR3 reads CASSSEGAVEQYF. The DNA of the CDR3 is TGTGCCAGCAGCTCGGAGGGGGCTGTTGAGCAGTACTTC.

Turning to this clonotype: A much larger clone lies a single base off, so this may be a read error. The J gene is TRBJ1-6, the V gene TRBV12-3 or TRBV12-4; no clear D gene. Trimming stripped 7 bases from V and 7 bases from J, with 11 bases between. The CDR3 is 13 residues long. CDR3 loop: CASTPGLNSPLHF. CDR3 nucleotide sequence: TGTGCCAGCACCCCGGGCCTCAATTCACCCCTCCACTTT.

This clonotype was seen ten or more times. The V call is TRBV6-5, the J call TRBJ2-3, with no clear D. The CDR3 covers 9 residues. V lost 11 bases to trimming and J lost 6 bases, with 6 bases between them. Germline values: CDR1 MNHEY, CDR2 SVGAGI. CDR3 in amino acids: CAPTDTQYF. In DNA form, the CDR3 reads TGTGCCCCCACGGATACGCAGTATTTT.

This clonotype was counted only a few times. Here the CDR3 reads CASSNGDRQYF. Written as DNA, the CDR3 is TGTGCCAGTAGTAACGGTGATAGGCAGTACTTC. The V gene is TRBV19, the J gene TRBJ2-7; unclear D gene. The CDR3 has 11 amino acids. CDR1 LNHDA and CDR2 SQIVND come from the germline V gene (reference sequence). V was trimmed by 4 bases and J by 9 bases, leaving 10 bases between them.

As concerns this clonotype: The conserved final phenylalanine or tryptophan is absent from the CDR3, which likely points to a read error. The chain is built from TRBV4-3 and TRBJ2-7, with 9 nucleotides matching TRBD2. Germline V gene sequence: CDR1 LGHNA, CDR2 YSLEER. The junction had 7 bases not matched to a gene; V was cut back by 4 bases and J by 3 bases. The CDR3 has 15 amino acids. CDR3 protein: CASSPDRAGGYEQYL. Written as DNA, the CDR3 is TGCGCCAGCAGCCCCGATCGAGCGGGAGGCTACGAGCAGTACCTC.

A note on this clonotype: The CDR3 ends on some other residue instead of the conserved phenylalanine or tryptophan, so this is likely a read error. CDR3 sequence reads: CASSQDGQVREQYS. For the CDR3, the DNA is TGTGCCAGCAGCCAAGACGGACAGGTTCGCGAGCAGTACTCC. The chain has TRBV4-2 and TRBJ2-7; TRBD1 aligns across 7 bases. This CDR3 is 14 amino acids long. The V segment lost 0 bases and the J segment 6 bases; nucleotides outside the gene matches: 5. Germline V gene data show CDR1 as LGHNA and CDR2 as YNFKEQ.

Details on this clonotype: A read error may produce the germline difference seen at one junction end. CDR3 DNA sequence: TGTGTCAGCAACTTAGGGTCGAACACCGGGGAGCTGTTTTTT. Translated: CVSNLGSNTGELFF. The chain carries TRBV11-2 and TRBJ2-2, with unresolved D. CDR3 size: 14 residues. Per the germline V gene, CDR1 is SGHAT and CDR2 is FQNNGV.

The gene calls are TRBV6-5 and TRBJ1-5, with D perhaps TRBD1 (6 bases). This CDR3 is 14 amino acids long. The V gene lost 6 bases and the J gene lost 2 bases, with 11 bases spanning the gap. Germline V gene lookup returns CDR1 MNHEY and CDR2 SVGAGI. The DNA of the CDR3 is TGTGCCAGCAGGTCTGGGGGGCGCAATCAGCCCCAGCATTTT. It translates to CASRSGGRNQPQHF.

This chain links TRBV10-3 with TRBJ2-3; 12 bases agree with TRBD1. There are 15 residues in the CDR3. The germline CDR1 and CDR2 sequences are ENHRY and SYGVKD. V shed 6 bases and J 2 bases; nucleotides not matched to a gene: 3. Here the CDR3 DNA reads TGTGCCATCAGGGGACAGGGGGCCCCCACAGATACGCAGTATTTT. It codes for CAIRGQGAPTDTQYF.

The gene calls are TRBV29-1 and TRBJ1-1; possibly TRBD1 for D (5 bases). CDR3 size: 13 residues. Germline V gene data show CDR1 as SQVTM and CDR2 as ANQGSEA. This CDR3 reads CNVKHGDDTEAFF. The DNA of the CDR3 is TGCAACGTCAAACATGGGGACGACACTGAAGCTTTCTTT.

With regard to this clonotype: One end of the junction fails to match germline, which may point to a read error. The rearrangement links TRBV12-3 or TRBV12-4 to TRBJ2-5; 11 bases match TRBD1. The CDR3 contains 17 residues. The CDR3 coding sequence is TGTGCCAGCAGCCGGGACAGGGGGTGGGGGTATCAAGAGACCAAGTACTTC. Its protein product is CASSRDRGWGYQETKYF.

This clonotype has a count of ten or more. The chain is built from TRBV6-5 and TRBJ2-1; D is possibly TRBD1 (6 bases). The germline gives CDR1 MNHEY, CDR2 SVGAGI. The CDR3 extends over 16 amino acids. The V end lost 5 bases, the J end lost 2 bases, and 16 bases lay between the germline ends. CDR3 amino acids: CASSRDGTPTYNEQFF. The CDR3 DNA is TGTGCCAGCAGTCGTGACGGGACACCTACCTACAATGAGCAGTTCTTC.

The CDR3 nucleotides are TGCAGCAATGTAGGGGGGTCTGGTCCAGAGACCCAGTACTTC. It translates to CSNVGGSGPETQYF. The rearrangement joins TRBV29-1 to TRBJ2-5; the D call may be TRBD1 or TRBD2 (6 bases each). With 8 bases removed from V and 4 bases from J, the gap between germline ends came to 20 bases. CDR1 SQVTM and CDR2 ANQGSEA come from the germline V gene. This CDR3 is built from 14 residues.

Details on this clonotype: The junction differs from germline at one of its ends, possibly a read error. The chain has TRBV11-2 and TRBJ2-1; D uncertain. The CDR3 is made up of 13 amino acids. In germline, CDR1 is SGHAT, CDR2 FQNNGV. CDR3 protein: CVSSLDRDDEEFF. The CDR3 nucleotides read TGTGTCAGCAGCTTAGATAGGGATGATGAGGAGTTCTTC.

Concerning this clonotype itself: The junction does not match germline at one end; this may be a read error. V and J are TRBV11-2 and TRBJ1-5; D is unresolved. This CDR3 has 13 residues. The germline V gene has CDR1 SGHAT and CDR2 FQNNGV. For the CDR3, the DNA is TGTGCCATCAGCTTAGAGTGGGATCAGCCCCAGCATTTT. Translated: CAISLEWDQPQHF.

Remarks on this clonotype: A read error may be the cause here, since a much bigger clone is one base away. The chain uses TRBV7-8 and TRBJ2-6; TRBD2 matches at 7 bases. The J segment lost 2 bases and the V segment lost 2 bases, leaving 9 bases of the junction unmatched. Germline assignment: CDR1 SGHVS and CDR2 FQNEAQ. This CDR3 is built from 18 residues. Written as DNA, the CDR3 is TGTGCCAGCAGCTTATTTGCTAGCGGCGTGCCTGGGGCCAACGTCCTGACTTTC. Its protein is CASSLFASGVPGANVLTF.